This TCR beta chain stems from a study of CD8+ T cells in alopecia areata. Study background: Among treated patients, severity was scored by affected scalp area percentage.

Germline CDR1 reads SQVTM; CDR2 reads ANQGSEA. V was trimmed by 0 bases and J by 8 bases, leaving 7 bases between them. There are 12 residues in the CDR3. The treatment here: oral pan-JAK inhibitor, 5-10 mg twice daily. Sequencing templates came from extracted RNA that was reverse transcribed into cDNA. This table comes from immunoSEQ multiplex PCR, and its TCRdb copy is limited to in-frame clones, with some not included. The sample holds over 150,000 clones, less than 70% seen once. The TCR was taken from a human donor with alopecia areata. The sample here was CD4+ T cells sorted from blood, taken at week 24, from a patient treated with tofacitinib. The chain couples TRBV29-1 to TRBJ2-2; D ambiguous. The CDR3 reads CSVEDLPGELFF. DNA of the CDR3: TGCAGCGTTGAAGATCTTCCGGGGGAGCTGTTTTTT.